This T cell receptor beta chain was recovered during a study of cytomegalovirus exposure and HLA in healthy donors. Findings of the study overall: The tendency of first-cohort TCR clusters to co-occur in the 90 to 150 validation repertoires emerged from a later analysis. The study recorded 150 to 200 TCR beta chains that were cytomegalovirus-associated.

A remark on this clone: Its antigen is unknown. The sample holds other DNA sequences that translate to the same CDR3.

The V gene lost 2 bases and the J gene lost 5 bases, with 9 bases spanning the gap. The CDR3 runs 13 residues. Germline CDR1 and CDR2: MNHEY and SMNVEV (reference sequence). TCRdb keeps only in-frame clones here, not all; method: immunoSEQ multiplex PCR. This repertoire shows some 170,000 clones, roughly 86% found once; its top ten account for roughly 2.5%. This chain connects TRBV27 to TRBJ1-2, with D possibly being TRBD1 (5 bases). Sequencing was carried out using PBMCs. This TCR derives from a man aged 18 to 30 in good health and CMV-seropositive. The chain's CDR3 is CASSLMGGYGYTF. The CDR3 bases are TGTGCCAGCAGTTTAATGGGGGGTTATGGCTACACCTTC.